This TCR beta chain comes out of a study of blood T cell repertoires in COVID-19 (dated by TCRdb to about 2020). Background for the entire study: Samples from collaborators originated in the United States, Italy and Spain and spanned both the acute and convalescent phases of COVID-19. Where available, HLA class I and class II types were taken from metadata supplied by the sample provider and were not determined by assay-based typing. The prospective study material was composed of cDNA or gDNA derived from T cells, B-cell-depleted T cells, or PBMCs. Deeply sampled blood TCRbeta repertoires from subjects exposed to, actively infected with, or recovered from COVID-19 were included in the dataset. Nearly every sample came with metadata listing a de-identified subject ID, COVID-19 status, age in years and sex. The repertoires were made available in a free public database intended to serve as a resource for research on the immune response to SARS-CoV-2. The samples were drawn from two sources: the first 160 participants of the ongoing ImmuneRACE study, and 1,000 to 1,500 subjects contributed by 6 global collaborators. The paper's findings and limits, for the study overall: The amount of clinical and demographic metadata varied by source and participant and was provided uncurated.

To note about this clone: Its recognized antigen is unknown. No per-base quality is available; no much larger clone lies one base away.

In the prospective study, participants were roughly 18 to 95 years old, resided in about two dozen geographic areas of the United States, and were enrolled through a virtual design. To assign participants to cohorts, the prospective study relied on clinical history that participants themselves reported in a screening survey and a study questionnaire. ImmuneRACE Cohort 3 recovered participants were defined by two consecutive negative NP/OP PCR tests, healthcare professional clearance, or symptom resolution. In the prospective study, whole blood, serum and a nasopharyngeal or oropharyngeal swab were collected from each participant by mobile phlebotomists. Over a 2-month period, participants in the prospective study had the option of providing additional blood draws and questionnaires. Before DNA extraction, blood samples from the prospective study were shipped at room temperature or frozen. Trimming at the junction amounts to 4 bases on V and 1 base on J, and the germline ends lie 14 bases apart. Its CDR3 holds 15 amino acids, cysteine through phenylalanine. Just the 45-base CDR3 DNA is kept, in frame starting at base 1. The CDR1 and CDR2 encoded by the germline V gene (reference sequence) are GTSNPN and SVGIG.

TCRbeta CDR3 regions were amplified from genomic DNA using the immunoSEQ Assay, a bias-controlled multiplex PCR. The published analysis was carried out like this. The number of nucleated cells in each sample was estimated from the amplification of reference gene primers within the assay. To quantify the absolute abundance of each unique TCRbeta CDR3 rearrangement, sequence reads were collapsed and filtered. For each sample, productive Simpson clonality was calculated as the square root of Simpson's diversity index across productive rearrangements. TCRdb retrieved this table from immuneACCESS and kept in-frame rearrangements only. Not all clones are present; in checked studies, unresolved V genes account for under half, and no reason is known for the remainder. V and J calls and clone size are those listed in that table; D and trimming were worked out from the DNA. The sample records some 150,000 clones, 75% to 90% of which are singletons. Approximately 4.3% of the sample comes from the top ten.

This receptor was taken from a man aged 50-60 years who had recovered from COVID-19. The chain couples TRBV30 to TRBJ1-5; tentative D gene TRBD1, with 6 bases matching. The sequenced material came from PBMCs or T cells enriched from blood (not recorded which). The CDR3 sequence is CAWNSQGGSNQPQHF. The nucleotides are TGTGCCTGGAACTCACAGGGTGGCAGCAATCAGCCCCAGCATTTT.